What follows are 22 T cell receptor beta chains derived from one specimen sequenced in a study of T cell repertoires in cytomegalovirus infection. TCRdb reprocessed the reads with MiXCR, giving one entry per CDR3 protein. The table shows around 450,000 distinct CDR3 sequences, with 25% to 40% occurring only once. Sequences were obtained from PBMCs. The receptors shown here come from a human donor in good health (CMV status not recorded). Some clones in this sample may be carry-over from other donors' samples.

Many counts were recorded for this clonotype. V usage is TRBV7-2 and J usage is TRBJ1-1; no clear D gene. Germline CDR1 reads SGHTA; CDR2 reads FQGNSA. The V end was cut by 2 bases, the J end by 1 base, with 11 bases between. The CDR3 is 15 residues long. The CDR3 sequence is CASSLMWARNTEAFF. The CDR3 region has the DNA TGTGCCAGCAGCTTAATGTGGGCAAGGAACACTGAAGCTTTCTTT.

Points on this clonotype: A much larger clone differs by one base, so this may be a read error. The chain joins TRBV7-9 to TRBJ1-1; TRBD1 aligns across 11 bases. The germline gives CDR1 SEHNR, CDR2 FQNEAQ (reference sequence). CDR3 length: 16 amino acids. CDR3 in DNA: TGTGCCGGCAGCAGAGAGAAGGGACAGGGGGACACTGAAGCTTTCTTT. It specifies CAGSREKGQGDTEAFF.

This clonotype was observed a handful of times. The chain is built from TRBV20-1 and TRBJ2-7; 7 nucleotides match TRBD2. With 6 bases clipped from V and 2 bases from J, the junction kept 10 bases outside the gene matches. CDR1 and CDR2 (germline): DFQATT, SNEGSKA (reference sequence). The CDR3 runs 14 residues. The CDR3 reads CSAPAGTIPYEQYF. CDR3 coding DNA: TGCAGTGCGCCGGCCGGGACTATTCCCTACGAGCAGTACTTC.

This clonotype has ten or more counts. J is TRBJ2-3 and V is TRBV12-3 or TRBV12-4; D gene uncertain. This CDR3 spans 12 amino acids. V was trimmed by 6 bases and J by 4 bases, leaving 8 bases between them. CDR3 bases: TGTGCCAGCAGCTCGGCGGCAGATACGCAGTATTTT. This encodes CASSSAADTQYF.

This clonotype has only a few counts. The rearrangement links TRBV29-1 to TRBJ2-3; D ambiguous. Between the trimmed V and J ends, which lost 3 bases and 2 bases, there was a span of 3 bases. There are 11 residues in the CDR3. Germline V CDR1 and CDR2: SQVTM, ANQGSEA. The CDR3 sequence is CSVEYTDTQYF. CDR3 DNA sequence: TGCAGCGTTGAGTACACAGATACGCAGTATTTT.

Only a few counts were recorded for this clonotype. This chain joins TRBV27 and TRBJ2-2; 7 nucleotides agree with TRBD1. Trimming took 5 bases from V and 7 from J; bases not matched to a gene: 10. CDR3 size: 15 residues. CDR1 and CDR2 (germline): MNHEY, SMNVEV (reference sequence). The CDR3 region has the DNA TGTGCCAGCAGTCGCGACAGGGATGGCGTCGGGGAGCTGTTTTTT. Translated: CASSRDRDGVGELFF.

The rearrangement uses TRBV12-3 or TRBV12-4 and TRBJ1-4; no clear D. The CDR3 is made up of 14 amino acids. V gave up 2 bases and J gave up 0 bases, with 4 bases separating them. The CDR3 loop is CASSLWPTNEKLFF. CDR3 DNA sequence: TGTGCCAGCAGTTTATGGCCAACTAATGAAAAACTGTTTTTT.

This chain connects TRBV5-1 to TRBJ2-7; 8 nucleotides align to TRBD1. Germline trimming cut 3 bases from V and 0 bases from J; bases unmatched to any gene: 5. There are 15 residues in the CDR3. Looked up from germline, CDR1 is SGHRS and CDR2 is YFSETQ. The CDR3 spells CASSSTGDSSYEQYF. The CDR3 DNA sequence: TGCGCCAGCAGCTCGACAGGGGACAGCTCCTACGAGCAGTACTTC.

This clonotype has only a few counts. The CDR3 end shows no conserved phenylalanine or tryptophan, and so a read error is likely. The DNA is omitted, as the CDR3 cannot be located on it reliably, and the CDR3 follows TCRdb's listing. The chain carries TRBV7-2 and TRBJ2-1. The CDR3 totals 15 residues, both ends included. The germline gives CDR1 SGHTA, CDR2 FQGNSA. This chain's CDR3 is CASSFSAGTYNEQFL.

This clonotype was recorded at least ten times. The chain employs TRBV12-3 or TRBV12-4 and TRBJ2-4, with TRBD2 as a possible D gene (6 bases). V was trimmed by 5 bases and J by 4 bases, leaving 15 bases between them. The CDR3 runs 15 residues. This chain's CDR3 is CASSLISGSKNIQYF. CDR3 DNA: TGTGCCAGCAGTCTCATTAGCGGATCTAAAAACATTCAGTACTTC.

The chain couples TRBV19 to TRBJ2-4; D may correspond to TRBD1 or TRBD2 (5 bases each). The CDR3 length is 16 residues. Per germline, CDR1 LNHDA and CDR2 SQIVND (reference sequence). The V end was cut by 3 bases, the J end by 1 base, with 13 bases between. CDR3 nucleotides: TGTGCCAGTAGTATGAGGGGAATGGATGCCAAAAACATTCAGTACTTC. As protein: CASSMRGMDAKNIQYF. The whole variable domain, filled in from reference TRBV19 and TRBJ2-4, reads DGGITQSPKYLFRKEGQNVTLSCEQNLNHDAMYWYRQDPGQGLRLIYYSQIVNDFQKGDIAEGYSVSREKKESFPLTVTSAQKNPTAFYLCASSMRGMDAKNIQYFGAGTRLSVL.

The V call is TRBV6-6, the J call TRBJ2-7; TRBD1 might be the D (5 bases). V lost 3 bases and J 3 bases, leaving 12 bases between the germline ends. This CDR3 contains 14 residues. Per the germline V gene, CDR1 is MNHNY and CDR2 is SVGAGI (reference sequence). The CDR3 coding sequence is TGTGCCAGCAGTTATAATCCAGGGAACTACGAGCAGTACTTC. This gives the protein CASSYNPGNYEQYF.

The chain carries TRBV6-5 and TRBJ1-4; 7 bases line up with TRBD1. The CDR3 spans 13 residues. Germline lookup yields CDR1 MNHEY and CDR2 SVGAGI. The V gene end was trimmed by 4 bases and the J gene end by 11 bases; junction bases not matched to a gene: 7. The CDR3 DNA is TGTGCCAGCAGTTCTGGACAGGCGCGTAAACTGTTTTTT. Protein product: CASSSGQARKLFF.

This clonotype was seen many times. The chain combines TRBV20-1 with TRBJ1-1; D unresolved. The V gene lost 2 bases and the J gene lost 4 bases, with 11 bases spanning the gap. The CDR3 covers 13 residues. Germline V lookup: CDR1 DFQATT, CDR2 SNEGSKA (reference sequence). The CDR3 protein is CSARSVQSTEAFF. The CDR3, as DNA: TGCAGTGCTAGATCCGTTCAGAGCACTGAAGCTTTCTTT.

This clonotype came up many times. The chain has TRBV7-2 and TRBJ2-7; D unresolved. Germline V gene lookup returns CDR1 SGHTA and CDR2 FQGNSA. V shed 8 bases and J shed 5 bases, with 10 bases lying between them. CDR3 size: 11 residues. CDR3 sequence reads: CASAALHEQYF. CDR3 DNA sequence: TGTGCCAGCGCTGCCCTACACGAGCAGTACTTC.

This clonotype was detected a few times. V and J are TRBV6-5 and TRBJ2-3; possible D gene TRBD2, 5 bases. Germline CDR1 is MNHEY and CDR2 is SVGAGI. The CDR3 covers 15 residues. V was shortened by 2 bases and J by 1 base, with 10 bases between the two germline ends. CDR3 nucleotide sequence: TGTGCCAGCAGTTACGAAGGAGGCCGCACAGATACGCAGTATTTT. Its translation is CASSYEGGRTDTQYF.

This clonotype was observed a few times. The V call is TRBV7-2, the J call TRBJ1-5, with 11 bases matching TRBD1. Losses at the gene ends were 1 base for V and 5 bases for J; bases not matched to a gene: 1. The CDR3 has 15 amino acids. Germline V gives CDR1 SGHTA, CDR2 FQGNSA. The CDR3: CASSLGTGGHQPQHF. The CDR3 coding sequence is TGTGCCAGCAGCTTAGGGACAGGGGGCCATCAGCCCCAGCATTTT.

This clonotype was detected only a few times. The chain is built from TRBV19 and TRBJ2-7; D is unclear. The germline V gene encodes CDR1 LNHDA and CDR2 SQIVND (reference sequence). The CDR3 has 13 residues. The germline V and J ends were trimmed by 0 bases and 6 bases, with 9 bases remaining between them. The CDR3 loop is CASSIESTSEQYF. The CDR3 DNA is TGTGCCAGTAGTATAGAGTCGACGTCCGAGCAGTACTTC.

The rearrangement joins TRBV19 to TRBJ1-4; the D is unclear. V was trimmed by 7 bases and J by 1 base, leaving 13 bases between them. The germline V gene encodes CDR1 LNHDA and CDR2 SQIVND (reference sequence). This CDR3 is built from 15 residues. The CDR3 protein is CASTGRTQTNEKLFF. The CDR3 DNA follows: TGTGCCAGTACCGGGCGGACGCAAACTAATGAAAAACTGTTTTTT.

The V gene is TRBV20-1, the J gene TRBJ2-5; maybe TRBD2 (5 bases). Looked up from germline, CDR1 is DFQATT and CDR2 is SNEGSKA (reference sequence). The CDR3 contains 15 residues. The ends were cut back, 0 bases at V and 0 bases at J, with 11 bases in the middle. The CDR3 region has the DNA TGCAGTGCTAGAGATCCGGACTCCAACCAAGAGACCCAGTACTTC. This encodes CSARDPDSNQETQYF.

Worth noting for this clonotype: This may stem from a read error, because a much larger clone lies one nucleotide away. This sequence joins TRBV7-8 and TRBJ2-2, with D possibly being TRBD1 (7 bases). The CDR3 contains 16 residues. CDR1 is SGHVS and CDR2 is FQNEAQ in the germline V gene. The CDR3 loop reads CPSSARQGGSSGELFF. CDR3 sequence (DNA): TGTCCCAGCAGCGCCCGACAGGGAGGAAGCTCCGGGGAGCTGTTTTTT.

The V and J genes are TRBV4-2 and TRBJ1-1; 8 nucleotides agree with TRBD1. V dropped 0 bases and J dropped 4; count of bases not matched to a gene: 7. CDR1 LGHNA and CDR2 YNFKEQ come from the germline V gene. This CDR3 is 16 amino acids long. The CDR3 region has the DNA TGTGCCAGCAGCCAAGATCTTGGGACAGGTGTCACTGAAGCTTTCTTT. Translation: CASSQDLGTGVTEAFF.